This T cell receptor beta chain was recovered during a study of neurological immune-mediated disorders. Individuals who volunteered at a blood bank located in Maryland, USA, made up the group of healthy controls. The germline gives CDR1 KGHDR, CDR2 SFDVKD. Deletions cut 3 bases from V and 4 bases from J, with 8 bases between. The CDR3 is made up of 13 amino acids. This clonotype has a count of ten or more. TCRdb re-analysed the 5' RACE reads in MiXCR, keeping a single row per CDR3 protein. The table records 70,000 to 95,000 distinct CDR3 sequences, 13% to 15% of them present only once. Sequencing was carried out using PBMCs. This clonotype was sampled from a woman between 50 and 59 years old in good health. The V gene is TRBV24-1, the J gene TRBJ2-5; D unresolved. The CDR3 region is CATSDGASETQYF. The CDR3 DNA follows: TGTGCCACCAGTGATGGCGCCTCAGAGACCCAGTACTTC.